These T cell receptor beta chains were read from a single sample in a study of cytomegalovirus exposure and HLA in healthy donors. The protocol was immunoSEQ multiplex PCR, while the TCRdb copy is restricted to in-frame clones and leaves out a portion. The sample consists of fewer than 180,000 clones, 60% to 85% of them appearing once. Sequencing was carried out using PBMCs. The receptor set was obtained from a man aged 50-59 years in good health and CMV-seropositive. Each CDR3 is given with its conserved first and last residue. A D gene is named only where the DNA matches it firmly. Rows give clone size only sometimes, using once, few, many, or a class for an expanded clone.

once,TRBV6-5,TRBJ1-4,NA,CASSYSKGRAEKLFF,TGTGCCAGCAGTTACTCGAAAGGGAGGGCTGAAAAACTGTTTTTT
few,TRBV19,TRBJ2-3,NA,CASSEIDTDTQYF,TGTGCCAGTAGTGAGATAGACACAGATACGCAGTATTTT
NA,TRBV19,TRBJ2-7,TRBD2,CASSLAGGYEQYF,TGTGCCAGTAGTCTAGCGGGAGGCTACGAGCAGTACTTC
NA,TRBV5-6,TRBJ2-4,TRBD2,CASSLMASGDKYIQYF,TGTGCCAGCAGCTTGATGGCTAGCGGGGATAAGTACATTCAGTACTTC
NA,TRBV6-1,TRBJ2-1,TRBD1,CASGKGTGWSYNEQFF,TGTGCCAGCGGTAAAGGGACAGGGTGGTCCTACAATGAGCAGTTCTTC
few,TRBV4-2,TRBJ2-1,NA,CASSQARKNEQFF,TGTGCCAGCAGCCAGGCCCGAAAAAACGAGCAGTTCTTC
NA,TRBV5-1,TRBJ2-5,TRBD2,CASSFSPSGGETQYF,TGCGCCAGCAGCTTTTCCCCTAGCGGAGGAGAGACCCAGTACTTC
few,TRBV15,TRBJ2-5,TRBD1,CATSRGRPGTGPQYF,TGTGCCACCAGCAGGGGCCGTCCCGGGACAGGGCCCCAGTACTTC
NA,TRBV19,TRBJ1-1,NA,CASSIRAEAFF,TGTGCCAGTAGTATTCGGGCTGAAGCTTTCTTT
NA,TRBV21-1,TRBJ1-4,NA,CASSSPPKTGHNEKLFF,TGTGCCAGCAGCTCGCCCCCCAAGACAGGGCACAATGAAAAACTGTTTTTT
few,TRBV7-3,TRBJ2-3,TRBD2,CASSPLGGSSDTQYF,TGTGCCAGCAGCCCCCTAGGCGGGAGTTCAGATACGCAGTATTTT
NA,TRBV30,TRBJ2-5,TRBD2,CAWSGLAGDETQYF,TGTGCCTGGAGCGGACTAGCGGGAGATGAGACCCAGTACTTC
NA,TRBV6-1,TRBJ1-4,TRBD1,CATCSGTGDEKLFF,TGTGCCACCTGCTCCGGGACAGGGGATGAAAAACTGTTTTTT
NA,TRBV7-9,TRBJ2-5,TRBD2,CASSSVRGLAQETQYF,TGTGCCAGCAGCTCCGTAAGGGGACTAGCGCAAGAGACCCAGTACTTC
NA,TRBV7-8,TRBJ2-7,NA,CASSRGFSYEQYF,TGTGCCAGCAGCCGGGGGTTTTCCTACGAGCAGTACTTC
NA,TRBV5-6,TRBJ1-2,NA,CASSFPHRSNYGYTF,TGTGCCAGCAGCTTTCCACACAGGTCTAACTATGGCTACACCTTC
NA,TRBV28,TRBJ2-3,NA,CASSFAYSTDTQYF,TGTGCCAGCAGTTTCGCGTATAGCACAGATACGCAGTATTTT
NA,TRBV6-1,TRBJ1-4,NA,CASTEMDFYEKLFF,TGTGCCAGCACTGAAATGGACTTTTATGAAAAACTGTTTTTT
NA,TRBV30,TRBJ1-1,NA,CAWSPGAVGTEAFF,TGTGCCTGGAGTCCAGGGGCGGTGGGCACTGAAGCTTTCTTT
few,TRBV7-9,TRBJ1-2,NA,CASSLEGPGMDYGYTF,TGTGCCAGCAGCTTAGAGGGGCCAGGGATGGACTATGGCTACACCTTC
few,TRBV19,TRBJ2-7,NA,CASSSQLMGEQYF,TGTGCCAGTAGCTCACAGTTGATGGGCGAGCAGTACTTC
NA,TRBV7-8,TRBJ2-6,TRBD1,CASRTAGGAGANVLTF,TGTGCCAGCAGAACGGCAGGGGGCGCTGGGGCCAACGTCCTGACTTTC